This T cell receptor (beta chain) was found in a study of blood T cell repertoires in COVID-19. Study-wide background: Acute and convalescent COVID-19 specimens originated in the United States, Italy and Spain. In each case, the material was cDNA or gDNA derived from T cells, B-cell-depleted T cells, or PBMCs.

Between the trimmed V and J ends, which lost 6 bases and 0 bases, there was a span of 11 bases. Per germline, CDR1 MDHEN and CDR2 SYDVKM. CDR3 length equals 14 residues. It was during active infection that Seattle patients were enrolled and then longitudinally followed. Study processing details: Amplification of reference gene primers provided the estimated nucleated cell counts. TCRdb's table, derived via immunoSEQ multiplex PCR, lists solely in-frame clones and lacks some. V and J calls plus clone size are reproduced from that table; the DNA served to infer D and trimming. The repertoire consists of some 300,000 clones, with 70% to 90% occurring once and the leading ten covering roughly 13%.

Sequenced sample: peripheral blood. This clonotype originated in a woman aged 70-85 years with COVID-19, enrolled during active disease. V is TRBV28 and J is TRBJ1-1; D is unclear. For the CDR3, the DNA is TGTGCCAGCAGATCTCCAGTTATGAACACTGAAGCTTTCTTT. Its protein product is CASRSPVMNTEAFF.